This T cell receptor (beta chain) was captured by sequencing in a study of blood T cell repertoires in COVID-19. The wider study: The origin of the acute and convalescent COVID-19 samples was the United States, Italy and Spain. Nucleic acid was either cDNA or gDNA, and it came from T cells, B-cell-depleted T cells, or PBMCs.

Germline loops: CDR1 SGHAT, CDR2 FQNNGV. The V gene end was trimmed by 5 bases and the J gene end by 5 bases; junction bases not matched to a gene: 11. The CDR3 extends over 15 amino acids. Original processing methods: Estimates of nucleated cell counts were drawn from the amplification of reference gene primers. The method was immunoSEQ multiplex PCR; TCRdb's version includes in-frame clones alone and lacks a portion of them. That table gives V, J and clone size, and the DNA gave D and trimming. Among a few hundred thousand clones listed, around nine tenths were seen once. The source of this sequence is a man aged 40-55 years who had recovered from COVID-19. The material sequenced was peripheral blood. The chain is built from TRBV11-2 and TRBJ2-5, with TRBD1 matching over 7 bases. CDR3 in amino acids: CASSPVGGRGETQYF. CDR3 in DNA: TGTGCCAGCAGCCCAGTGGGCGGCAGGGGGGAGACCCAGTACTTC.